The next 12 T cell receptor beta chains were all read from a single sample in a study of Graves' ophthalmopathy and Graves' hyperthyroidism. Transcripts of RNA were the source for amplifying TCR beta CDR3 regions. Amplification began with first-round RT-PCR using HTBI primers, then second-round multiplex PCR was performed. TCRdb reprocessed the multiplex PCR reads with MiXCR, giving one entry per CDR3 protein. The sample yields about 220,000 distinct CDR3 sequences, 20% to 25% seen once. Material: peripheral blood. The receptors originated from a woman aged 45-60 years with Graves' ophthalmopathy.

This clonotype was recorded at least ten times. This chain links TRBV5-1 with TRBJ1-3, with D perhaps matching TRBD1 (6 bases). Germline CDR1 SGHRS, CDR2 YFSETQ. The length of the CDR3 is 14 residues. Trimming took 3 bases from V and 4 from J, leaving 11 bases between them. The CDR3 DNA follows: TGCGCCAGCAGCTATACGGGACACGGAAACACCATATATTTT. Protein: CASSYTGHGNTIYF.

This clonotype was observed many times. V usage is TRBV20-1 and J usage is TRBJ1-1; D is undetermined. Trimming shortened V by 2 bases and J by 0 bases, and 1 base separated the two germline ends. The V gene's germline CDR1 is DFQATT and CDR2 SNEGSKA (reference sequence). This CDR3 has 11 amino acids. The CDR3 here is CSARMNTEAFF. The CDR3 DNA is TGCAGTGCTAGAATGAACACTGAAGCTTTCTTT.

Details on this clonotype: Compared with germline, one end of the junction differs, possibly owing to a read error. The chain links TRBV7-2 to TRBJ2-7, with D possibly being TRBD1 (6 bases). Germline loops: CDR1 SGHTA, CDR2 FQGNSA. The CDR3 spans 20 residues. The CDR3 region is CVSSLALLDRYRTASDEQYF. CDR3 nucleotide sequence: TGTGTCAGCAGCTTAGCCCTCCTAGACCGGTACAGGACAGCCTCCGACGAGCAGTACTTC.

This clonotype showed up many times. J is TRBJ2-5 and V is TRBV6-1; D possibly corresponds to TRBD2 (6 bases). V was cut by 6 bases and J by 2 bases, with 16 bases left in between. The CDR3 runs 15 residues. The V gene's germline CDR1 is MNHNS and CDR2 SASEGT. The CDR3, as DNA: TGTGCCAGCAGGACCGGGCTAGGGAGGCAAGAGACCCAGTACTTC. Encoded protein: CASRTGLGRQETQYF.

As regards this clonotype: A read error may be the cause here, since a much bigger clone is one base away. This rearrangement joins TRBV5-1 to TRBJ2-6; 11 bases fit TRBD1. The CDR3 is made up of 17 amino acids. Per the germline V gene, CDR1 is SGHRS and CDR2 is YFSETQ. CDR3 in amino acids: CSSSSGQGAAGANVLTF. As DNA, the CDR3 is TGCTCCAGCAGCTCCGGACAGGGGGCGGCTGGGGCCAACGTCCTGACTTTC.

CDR3 sequence (DNA): TGTGCCACCGACGGAAGCTCTGGGGCCAACGTCCTGACTTTC. Translating it yields CATDGSSGANVLTF. This chain joins TRBV11-2 and TRBJ2-6, with D uncertain. There are 14 residues in the CDR3. Germline assignment: CDR1 SGHAT and CDR2 FQNNGV. Trimming stripped 10 bases from V and 0 bases from J, with 10 bases between. Combining the CDR3 with reference TRBV11-2 and TRBJ2-6 gives the whole variable domain EAGVAQSPRYKIIEKRQSVAFWCNPISGHATLYWYQQILGQGPKLLIQFQNNGVVDDSQLPKDRFSAERLKGVDSTLKIQPAKLEDSAVYLCATDGSSGANVLTFGAGSRLTVL.

This clonotype was picked up many times. V gene TRBV5-4 combines with J gene TRBJ1-1; D is possibly TRBD1 (6 bases). This CDR3 contains 14 residues. Germline CDR1 and CDR2: SGHNT and YYREEE (reference sequence). The V and J ends lost 2 bases and 5 bases respectively, with 13 bases between them. The CDR3 sequence is CASSLQGGGTEAFF. In DNA form, the CDR3 reads TGTGCCAGCAGCTTACAAGGGGGGGGTACTGAAGCTTTCTTT.

Many counts were recorded for this clonotype. The chain combines TRBV28 with TRBJ2-7; tentatively, D is TRBD2 (6 bases). Germline V gene lookup returns CDR1 MDHEN and CDR2 SYDVKM. The germline V and J ends were trimmed by 2 bases and 0 bases, with 11 bases remaining between them. This CDR3 region has 15 residues. CDR3 loop: CASSLPGLSSYEQYF. The CDR3, as DNA: TGTGCCAGCAGTTTACCGGGACTCAGCTCCTACGAGCAGTACTTC. Full variable domain (remainder filled in from reference TRBV28 and TRBJ2-7): DVKVTQSSRYLVKRTGEKVFLECVQDMDHENMFWYRQDPGLGLRLIYFSYDVKMKEKGDIPEGYSVSREKKERFSLILESASTNQTSMYLCASSLPGLSSYEQYFGPGTRLTVT.

This clonotype was recorded at least ten times. The CDR3 DNA reads TGCAGTGCTAGAGAACTCGAAGTGGGCACTGAAGCTTTCTTT. Its protein is CSARELEVGTEAFF. V usage is TRBV20-1 and J usage is TRBJ1-1; D ambiguous. V gave up 0 bases and J gave up 4 bases, with 12 bases separating them. The germline CDR1 and CDR2 sequences are DFQATT and SNEGSKA (reference sequence). The CDR3 runs to 14 residues.

The table lists this clonotype with many counts. This chain connects TRBV9 to TRBJ1-1; a possible D gene is TRBD1 (5 bases). In germline, CDR1 is SGDLS, CDR2 YYNGEE. V lost 0 bases, J lost 0 bases, and 12 bases lay in between. This CDR3 has 16 residues. The CDR3 spells CASSVDLTEMNTEAFF. CDR3 in DNA: TGTGCCAGCAGCGTAGATTTGACAGAAATGAACACTGAAGCTTTCTTT.

At least ten counts were recorded for this clonotype. This rearrangement joins TRBV7-2 to TRBJ1-5, with D unclear. CDR3 length equals 13 residues. CDR1 is SGHTA, CDR2 FQGNSA, per germline. V lost 2 bases and J lost 4, with 6 bases in between. As DNA, the CDR3 is TGTGCCAGCAGCTTATCTTGGAATCAGCCCCAGCATTTT. It yields the protein CASSLSWNQPQHF.

At least ten counts were recorded for this clonotype. The chain recombines TRBV18 with TRBJ1-1, with 7 bases lining up with TRBD1. Germline CDR1 is KGHSH and CDR2 is LQKENI. The CDR3 consists of 14 residues. Losses at the gene ends were 3 bases for V and 4 bases for J; bases not matched to a gene: 5. In DNA, the CDR3 is TGTGCCAGCTCACCTCAAAGGGGGCGCACTGAAGCTTTCTTT. Amino acid sequence: CASSPQRGRTEAFF.